These 2 T cell receptor beta chains were sequenced from one sample in a study of patients and donors after allogeneic stem cell transplantation. TCRdb itself ran the RT-PCR reads through MiXCR, one entry per CDR3 protein. This sample has about 160,000 distinct CDR3 sequences; approximately 30% occur once, and the top ten carry around 3.2%. The sequenced sample was blood, either unsorted or a sorted T cell fraction (not recorded which). These receptors came from a human donor who was either an allogeneic HSCT recipient or a stem cell or donor lymphocyte infusion donor (not recorded which). It is not recorded whose cells these are; they may come from a transplant donor.

This clonotype has a count of ten or more. The gene calls are TRBV27 and TRBJ1-2; D not certain. The CDR3 runs to 13 residues. Deletions cut 3 bases from V and 5 bases from J, with 10 bases between. From germline, CDR1 is MNHEY and CDR2 SMNVEV (reference sequence). The CDR3 here is CASSFGSSYGYTF. CDR3 nucleotide sequence: TGTGCCAGCAGTTTCGGATCTAGTTATGGCTACACCTTC.

The gene calls are TRBV4-3 and TRBJ1-6, with TRBD1 matching 7 bases. There are 16 residues in the CDR3. With 0 bases clipped from V and 10 bases from J, the junction kept 9 bases outside the gene matches. Germline loops: CDR1 LGHNA, CDR2 YSLEER. The CDR3 is CASSQDRTGLWSPLHF. The CDR3 bases are TGCGCCAGCAGCCAAGATCGGACAGGCCTATGGTCACCCCTCCACTTT.